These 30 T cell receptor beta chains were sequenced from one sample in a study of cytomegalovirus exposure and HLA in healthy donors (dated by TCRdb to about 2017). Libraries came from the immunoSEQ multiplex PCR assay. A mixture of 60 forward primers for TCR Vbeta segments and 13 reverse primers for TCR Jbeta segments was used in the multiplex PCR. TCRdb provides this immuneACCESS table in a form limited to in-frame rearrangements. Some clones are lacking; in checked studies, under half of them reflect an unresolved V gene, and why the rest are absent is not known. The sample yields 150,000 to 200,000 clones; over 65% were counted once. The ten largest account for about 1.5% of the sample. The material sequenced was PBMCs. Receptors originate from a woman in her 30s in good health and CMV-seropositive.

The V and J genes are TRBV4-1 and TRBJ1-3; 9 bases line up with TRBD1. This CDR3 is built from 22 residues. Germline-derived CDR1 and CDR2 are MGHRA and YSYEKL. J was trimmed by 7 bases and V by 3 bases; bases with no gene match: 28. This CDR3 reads CASSHRDRGQGALVSPGNTIYF. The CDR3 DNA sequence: TGCGCCAGCAGCCACCGAGACCGGGGACAGGGAGCACTCGTCTCCCCGGGGAACACCATATATTTT.

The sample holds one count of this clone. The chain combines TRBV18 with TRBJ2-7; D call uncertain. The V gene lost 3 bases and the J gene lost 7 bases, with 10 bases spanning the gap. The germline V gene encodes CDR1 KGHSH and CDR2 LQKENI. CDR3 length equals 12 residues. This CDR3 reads CASSPFAREQYF. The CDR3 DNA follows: TGTGCCAGCTCACCCTTTGCCCGGGAGCAGTACTTC.

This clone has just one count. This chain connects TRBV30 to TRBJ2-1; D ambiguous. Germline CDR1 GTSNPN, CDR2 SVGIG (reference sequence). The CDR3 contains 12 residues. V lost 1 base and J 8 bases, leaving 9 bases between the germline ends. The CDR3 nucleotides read TGTGCCTGGAGTGGCGAGTACGATGAGCAGTTCTTC. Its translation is CAWSGEYDEQFF.

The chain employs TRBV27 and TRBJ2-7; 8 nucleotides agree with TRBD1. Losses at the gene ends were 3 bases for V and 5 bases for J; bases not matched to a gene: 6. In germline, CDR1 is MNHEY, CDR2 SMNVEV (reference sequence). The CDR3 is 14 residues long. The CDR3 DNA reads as TGTGCCAGCAGTTTCCGACAGGGGTGGGACGAGCAGTACTTC. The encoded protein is CASSFRQGWDEQYF.

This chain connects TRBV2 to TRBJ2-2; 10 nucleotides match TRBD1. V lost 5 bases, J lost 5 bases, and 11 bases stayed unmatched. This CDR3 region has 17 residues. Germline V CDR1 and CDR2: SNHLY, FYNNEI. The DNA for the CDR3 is TGTGCCAGCAGTCTCGGACAGGGGGACCTACGTACCGGGGAGCTGTTTTTT. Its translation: CASSLGQGDLRTGELFF.

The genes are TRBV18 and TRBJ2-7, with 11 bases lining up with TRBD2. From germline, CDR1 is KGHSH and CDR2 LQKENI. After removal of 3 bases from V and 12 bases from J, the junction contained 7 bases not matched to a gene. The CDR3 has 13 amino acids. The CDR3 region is CASSPGTSGRLYF. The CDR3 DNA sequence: TGTGCCAGCTCACCTGGGACTAGCGGACGATTGTACTTC.

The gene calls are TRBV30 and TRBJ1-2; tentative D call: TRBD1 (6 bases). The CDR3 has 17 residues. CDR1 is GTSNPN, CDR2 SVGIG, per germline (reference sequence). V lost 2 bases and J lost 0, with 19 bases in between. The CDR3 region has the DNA TGTGCCTGGAGTCGGGGGGCCGACAACACCGCTAACTATGGCTACACCTTC. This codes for CAWSRGADNTANYGYTF.

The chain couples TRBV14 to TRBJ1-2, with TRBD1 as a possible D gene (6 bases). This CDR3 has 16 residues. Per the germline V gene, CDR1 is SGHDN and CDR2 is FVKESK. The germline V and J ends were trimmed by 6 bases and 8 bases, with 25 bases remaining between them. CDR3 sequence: CASSLQIAQGPEGYTF. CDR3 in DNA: TGTGCCAGCAGTCTACAGATCGCGCAGGGGCCGGAAGGCTACACCTTC.

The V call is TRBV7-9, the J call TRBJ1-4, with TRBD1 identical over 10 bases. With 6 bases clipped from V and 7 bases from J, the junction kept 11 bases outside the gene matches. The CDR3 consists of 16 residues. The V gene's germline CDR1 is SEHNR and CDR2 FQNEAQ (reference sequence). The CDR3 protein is CASSHWSGQGPEKLFF. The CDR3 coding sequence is TGTGCCAGCAGTCATTGGTCGGGACAGGGGCCTGAAAAACTGTTTTTT.

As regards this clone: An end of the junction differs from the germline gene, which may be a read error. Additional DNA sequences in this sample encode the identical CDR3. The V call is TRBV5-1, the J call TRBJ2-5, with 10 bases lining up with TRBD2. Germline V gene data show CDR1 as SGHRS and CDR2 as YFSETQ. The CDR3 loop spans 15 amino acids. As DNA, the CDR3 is TGTGCCAGCAGCTTTCAGCGGGAGGGGCAAGAGACCCAGTACTTC. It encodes CASSFQREGQETQYF.

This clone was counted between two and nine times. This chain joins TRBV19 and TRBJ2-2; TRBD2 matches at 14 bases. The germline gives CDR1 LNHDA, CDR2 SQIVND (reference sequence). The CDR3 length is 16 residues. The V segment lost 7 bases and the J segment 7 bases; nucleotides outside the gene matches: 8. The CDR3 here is CASIGTSGRFGGELFF. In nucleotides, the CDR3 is TGTGCCAGTATCGGGACTAGCGGGAGATTTGGCGGGGAGCTGTTTTTT.

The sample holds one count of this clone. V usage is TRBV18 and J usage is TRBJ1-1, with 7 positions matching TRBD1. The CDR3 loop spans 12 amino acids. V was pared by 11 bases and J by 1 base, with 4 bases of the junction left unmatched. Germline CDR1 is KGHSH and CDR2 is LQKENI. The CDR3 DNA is TGTGCCTCTACAGGGGCGAACACTGAAGCTTTCTTT. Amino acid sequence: CASTGANTEAFF. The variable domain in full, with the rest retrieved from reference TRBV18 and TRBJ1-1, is NAGVMQNPRHLVRRRGQEARLRCSPMKGHSHVYWYRQLPEEGLKFMVYLQKENIIDESGMPKERFSAEFPKEGPSILRIQQVVRGDSAAYFCASTGANTEAFFGQGTRLTVV.

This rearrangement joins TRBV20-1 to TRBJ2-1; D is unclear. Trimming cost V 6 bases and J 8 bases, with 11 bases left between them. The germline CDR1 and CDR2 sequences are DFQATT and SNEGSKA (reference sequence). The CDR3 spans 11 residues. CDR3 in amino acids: CSASPRHEQFF. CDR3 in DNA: TGCAGTGCCTCTCCTAGACATGAGCAGTTCTTC.

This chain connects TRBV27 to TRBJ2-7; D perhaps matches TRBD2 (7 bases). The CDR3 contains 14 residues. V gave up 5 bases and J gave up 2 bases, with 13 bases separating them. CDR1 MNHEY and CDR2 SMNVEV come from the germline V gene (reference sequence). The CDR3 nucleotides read TGTGCCAGCAGTAGGGGGGGGGCGACCTACGAGCAGTACTTC. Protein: CASSRGGATYEQYF.

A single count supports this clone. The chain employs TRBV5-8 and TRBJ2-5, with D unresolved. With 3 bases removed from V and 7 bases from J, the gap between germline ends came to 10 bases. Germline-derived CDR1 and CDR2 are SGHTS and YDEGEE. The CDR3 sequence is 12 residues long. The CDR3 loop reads CASSSGLWTQYF. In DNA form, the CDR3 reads TGTGCCAGCAGCTCGGGTCTCTGGACCCAGTACTTC. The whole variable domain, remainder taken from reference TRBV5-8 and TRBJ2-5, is EAGVTQSPTHLIKTRGQQATLRCSPISGHTSVYWYQQALGLGLQFLLWYDEGEERNRGNFPPRFSGRQFPNYSSELNVNALELEDSALYLCASSSGLWTQYFGPGTRLLVL.

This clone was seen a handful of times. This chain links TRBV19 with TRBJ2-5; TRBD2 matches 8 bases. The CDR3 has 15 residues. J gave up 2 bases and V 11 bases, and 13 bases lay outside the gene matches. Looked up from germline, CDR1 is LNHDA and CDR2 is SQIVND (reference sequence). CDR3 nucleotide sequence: TGTGCCTGCCGTCCGGGAGGGCCCCTACAAGAGACCCAGTACTTC. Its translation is CACRPGGPLQETQYF.

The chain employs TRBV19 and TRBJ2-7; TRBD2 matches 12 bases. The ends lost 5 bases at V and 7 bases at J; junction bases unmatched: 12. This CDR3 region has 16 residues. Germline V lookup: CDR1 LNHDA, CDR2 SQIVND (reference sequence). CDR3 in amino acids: CASSSPSGRAGEEQYF. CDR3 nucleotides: TGTGCCAGTAGTTCTCCTAGCGGGAGGGCCGGGGAAGAGCAGTACTTC.

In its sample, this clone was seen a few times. The CDR3 loop reads CASSFTGAAQYF. The CDR3 coding sequence is TGTGCCAGCAGTTTCACAGGGGCAGCGCAGTATTTT. The chain has TRBV5-6 and TRBJ2-3; 7 bases match TRBD1. Per germline, CDR1 SGHDT and CDR2 YYEEEE. The CDR3 contains 12 residues. V gave up 5 bases and J gave up 10 bases; unmatched junction bases: 7.

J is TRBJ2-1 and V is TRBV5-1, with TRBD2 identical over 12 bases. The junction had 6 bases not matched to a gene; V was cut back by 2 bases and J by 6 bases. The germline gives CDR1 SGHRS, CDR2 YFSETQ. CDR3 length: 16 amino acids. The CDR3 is CASSFTGLAGLNEQFF. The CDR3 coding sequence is TGCGCCAGCAGCTTTACAGGACTAGCGGGACTCAATGAGCAGTTCTTC. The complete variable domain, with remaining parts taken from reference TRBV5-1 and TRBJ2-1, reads KAGVTQTPRYLIKTRGQQVTLSCSPISGHRSVSWYQQTPGQGLQFLFEYFSETQRNKGNFPGRFSGRQFSNSRSEMNVSTLELGDSALYLCASSFTGLAGLNEQFFGPGTRLTVL.

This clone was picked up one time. CDR3 in amino acids: CASSARDRGPYSSYNEQFF. The CDR3 nucleotides are TGTGCCAGCAGCGCCCGGGACAGGGGGCCCTATAGCTCCTACAATGAGCAGTTCTTC. The chain joins TRBV7-9 to TRBJ2-1; 12 nucleotides line up with TRBD1. Germline assignment: CDR1 SEHNR and CDR2 FQNEAQ (reference sequence). The trim removed 5 bases at V and 0 bases at J, leaving 11 bases unmatched. CDR3 size: 19 residues. The full variable domain, in which reference TRBV7-9 and TRBJ2-1 provide the parts outside the CDR3, is DTGVSQNPRHKITKRGQNVTFRCDPISEHNRLYWYRQTLGQGPEFLTYFQNEAQLEKSRLLSDRFSAERPKGSFSTLEIQRTEQGDSAMYLCASSARDRGPYSSYNEQFFGPGTRLTVL.

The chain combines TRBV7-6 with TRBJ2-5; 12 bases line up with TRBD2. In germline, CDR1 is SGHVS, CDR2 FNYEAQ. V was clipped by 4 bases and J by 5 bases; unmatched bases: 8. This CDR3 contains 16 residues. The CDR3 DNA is TGTGCCAGCAGCTCGCCCGGACTAGCGGGATTGGAGACCCAGTACTTC. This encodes CASSSPGLAGLETQYF.

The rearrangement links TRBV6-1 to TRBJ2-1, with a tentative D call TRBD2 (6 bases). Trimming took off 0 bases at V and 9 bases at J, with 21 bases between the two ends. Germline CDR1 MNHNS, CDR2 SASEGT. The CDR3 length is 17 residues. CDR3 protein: CASSEALIGTYLSEQFF. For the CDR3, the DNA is TGTGCCAGCAGTGAAGCGCTTATCGGGACTTATTTAAGTGAGCAGTTCTTC.

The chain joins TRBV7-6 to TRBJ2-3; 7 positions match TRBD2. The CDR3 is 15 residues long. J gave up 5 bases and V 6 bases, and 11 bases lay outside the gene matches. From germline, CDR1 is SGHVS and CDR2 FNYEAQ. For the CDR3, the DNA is TGTGCCAGCAGTTTAATAGCGGGTACGCTAGATACGCAGTATTTT. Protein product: CASSLIAGTLDTQYF.

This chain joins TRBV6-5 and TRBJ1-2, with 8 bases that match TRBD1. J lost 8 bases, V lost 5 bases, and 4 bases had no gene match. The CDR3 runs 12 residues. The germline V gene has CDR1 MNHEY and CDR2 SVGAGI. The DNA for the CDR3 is TGTGCCAGCAGTGACAGGGGAAGGGGCTACACCTTC. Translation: CASSDRGRGYTF.

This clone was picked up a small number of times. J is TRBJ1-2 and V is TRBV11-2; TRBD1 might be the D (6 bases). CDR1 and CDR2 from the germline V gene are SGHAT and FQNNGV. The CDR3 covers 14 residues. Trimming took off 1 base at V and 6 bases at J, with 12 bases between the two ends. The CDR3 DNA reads TGTGCCAGCAGCTTAGCTCCAGGGGAAGATGGCTACACCTTC. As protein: CASSLAPGEDGYTF.

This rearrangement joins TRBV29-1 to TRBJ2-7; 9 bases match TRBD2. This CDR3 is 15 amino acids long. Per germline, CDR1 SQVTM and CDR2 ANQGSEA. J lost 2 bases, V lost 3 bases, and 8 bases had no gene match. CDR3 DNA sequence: TGCAGCGTTGAGTTGGCTAGCGGGAACCCCTACGAGCAGTACTTC. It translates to CSVELASGNPYEQYF.

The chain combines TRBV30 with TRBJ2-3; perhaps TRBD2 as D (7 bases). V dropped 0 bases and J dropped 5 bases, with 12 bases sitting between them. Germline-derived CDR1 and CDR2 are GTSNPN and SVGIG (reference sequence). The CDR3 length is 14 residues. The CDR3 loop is CAWSVGGALDTQYF. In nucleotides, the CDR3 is TGTGCCTGGAGTGTAGGGGGGGCCCTAGATACGCAGTATTTT.

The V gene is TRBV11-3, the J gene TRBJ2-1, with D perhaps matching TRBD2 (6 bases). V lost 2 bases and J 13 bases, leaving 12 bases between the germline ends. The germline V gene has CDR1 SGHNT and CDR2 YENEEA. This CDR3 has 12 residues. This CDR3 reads CASSLRLGQQFF. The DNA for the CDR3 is TGTGCCAGCAGCTTACGACTAGGGCAACAGTTCTTC.

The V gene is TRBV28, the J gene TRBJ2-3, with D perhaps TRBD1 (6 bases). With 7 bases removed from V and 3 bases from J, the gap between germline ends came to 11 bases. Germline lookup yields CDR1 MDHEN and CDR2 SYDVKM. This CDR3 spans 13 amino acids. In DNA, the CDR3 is TGTGCCAGCAAATACAGGGTGACAGATACGCAGTATTTT. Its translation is CASKYRVTDTQYF.

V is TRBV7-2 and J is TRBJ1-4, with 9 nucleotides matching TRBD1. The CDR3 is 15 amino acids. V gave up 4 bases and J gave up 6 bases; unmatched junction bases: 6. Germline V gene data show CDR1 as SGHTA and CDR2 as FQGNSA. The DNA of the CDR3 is TGTGCCAGCAGCTCTCCCGACAGGGGGGATGAAAAACTGTTTTTT. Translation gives CASSSPDRGDEKLFF. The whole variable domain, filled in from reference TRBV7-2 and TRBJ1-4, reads GAGVSQSPSNKVTEKGKDVELRCDPISGHTALYWYRQSLGQGLEFLIYFQGNSAPDKSGLPSDRFSAERTGGSVSTLTIQRTQQEDSAVYLCASSSPDRGDEKLFFGSGTQLSVL.